This T cell receptor beta chain originates from a study of blood T cell repertoires in COVID-19. Study in general: Acute-phase and convalescent COVID-19 samples originated in the United States, Italy and Spain. Nucleic acid was either cDNA or gDNA, and it came from T cells, B-cell-depleted T cells, or PBMCs.

The CDR3 has 14 residues. The trim removed 6 bases at V and 4 bases at J, leaving 3 bases unmatched. Germline assignment: CDR1 ENHRY and CDR2 SYGVKD. In the study's own analysis: Nucleated cell counts were estimated from reference gene primer amplification. Here immunoSEQ multiplex PCR was the method, and the copy in TCRdb shows in-frame clones only, minus some. That table furnishes V, J and clone size, whereas the DNA furnished D and trimming. This sample carries about 240,000 clones, around 80% of them seen once, and the ten largest clones take around 5.5%. This clonotype was sampled from a human donor in a cohort sampled during active COVID-19. Sample: peripheral blood. This chain links TRBV10-3 with TRBJ1-5, with TRBD1 identical over 10 bases. The CDR3 loop is CAISRDRGNQPQHF. The CDR3 bases are TGTGCCATCAGCCGGGACAGGGGTAATCAGCCCCAGCATTTT.